This TCR beta chain was identified during a study of blood T cells in healthy people across ages. Each donor was a healthy Caucasian individual from Russia, aged about 6 to 100. Every sample had a minimum of 6.5 million PBMCs isolated. This clonotype was detected a few times. Its specificity is unknown. Findings of the study overall: Comparison with aged donors showed that long-lived donors had more naive CD4+ cells and higher diversity.

A second PCR of roughly 6 to 12 cycles used a sample-barcoded 5' primer and a J-beta primer mix. No fewer than 3 million CDR3-containing paired-end reads came from each sample. One entry per CDR3 protein, called by TCRdb with MiXCR from the 5' RACE reads. The sample contains 1.6 million or so distinct CDR3 sequences, 30% to 35% of which appear only once. The CDR3 is 18 residues long. V lost 0 bases to trimming and J lost 1 base; unmatched junction nucleotides: 9. CDR1 is SNHLY and CDR2 is FYNNEI in the germline V gene. The sequencing sample was made of blood. The origin of this receptor is a woman in her twenties or thirties in good health. The chain is built from TRBV2 and TRBJ2-3, with 8 positions matching TRBD1. The CDR3 sequence is CASSEALLSGQGTDTQYF. CDR3 nucleotide sequence: TGTGCCAGCAGTGAAGCGCTTCTATCGGGACAGGGCACAGATACGCAGTATTTT.